The clone carrying this T cell receptor (beta chain) was observed once. Its antigen remains unidentified. This sample stems from a study of OX40 agonist ivuxolimab in advanced cancers. Study-wide context: Every 2 weeks, patients got intravenous ivuxolimab at one of six dose levels (0.01-10 mg/kg). Whole-study results and caveats: Both blood CD4+ and CD8+ T cells showed clonal growth by week 6 at 0.1 to 3.0 mg/kg. Certain nonresponding patients likewise had low normalized T-cell clonal expansion. Averaged across samples, CD8+ T cells carried more expanded clones than CD4+ did.

Trimming removed 0 bases at V and 8 bases at J, with 12 bases between. In germline, CDR1 is SGHDT, CDR2 YYEEEE. The CDR3 has 14 residues. The method was immunoSEQ multiplex PCR; TCRdb's version includes in-frame clones alone and lacks a portion of them. Of around 64,000 clones listed, 80% to 95% were seen once; the top ten hold 6.5% to 8.5%. The chain employs TRBV5-6 and TRBJ2-1; D gene ambiguous. The input for sequencing was CD4+ or CD8+ T cells sorted from blood, taken in a trial of the OX40 agonist ivuxolimab. The source is an adult with an advanced solid tumor such as melanoma, head and neck, liver or kidney cancer. This CDR3 is CASSLALQDHEQFF. The DNA of the CDR3 is TGTGCCAGCAGCTTGGCGCTCCAGGATCATGAGCAGTTCTTC.